This T cell receptor (beta chain) was obtained from a study of blood T cell repertoires in COVID-19. Study in general: Acute and convalescent COVID-19 samples came from the United States, Italy and Spain. PBMCs, B-cell-depleted T cells, or T cells provided the cDNA or gDNA that made up the material.

Per the authors' pipeline: It was from reference gene primer amplification that nucleated cell counts were estimated. The table came from immunoSEQ multiplex PCR; TCRdb's copy has only in-frame clones and leaves some out. V, J and clone size reflect that table, while D and trimming were determined from the DNA. The sample has 150,000 to 200,000 clones, 70% to 90% seen once. V gave up 2 bases and J gave up 3 bases, with 8 bases separating them. This CDR3 comprises 14 residues. Germline V gives CDR1 MDHEN, CDR2 SYDVKM. The source of this sequence is a woman aged 70 to 79 with acute or convalescent COVID-19. The sample was peripheral blood. The chain combines TRBV28 with TRBJ1-5, with D unclear. The CDR3 spells CASSLVQTNQPQHF. The CDR3 DNA sequence: TGTGCCAGCAGTTTAGTACAGACCAATCAGCCCCAGCATTTT.